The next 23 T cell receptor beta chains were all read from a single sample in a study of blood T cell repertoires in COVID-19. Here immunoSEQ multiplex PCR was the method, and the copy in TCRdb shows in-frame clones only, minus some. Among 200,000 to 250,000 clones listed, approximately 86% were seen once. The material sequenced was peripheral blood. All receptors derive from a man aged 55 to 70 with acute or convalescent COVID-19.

The CDR3 coding sequence is TGCGCCAGCAGCTTGGAGGGGGATGGCTACACCTTC. Its translation is CASSLEGDGYTF. The chain joins TRBV5-1 to TRBJ1-2; a weak D match, TRBD1 (6 bases). Trimming removed 0 bases from V and 6 bases from J, with 6 bases in between. The V gene's germline CDR1 is SGHRS and CDR2 YFSETQ. The CDR3 has 12 amino acids.

The CDR3 DNA is TGTGCCAGCAGTGACCCCGGACAGCTAACCTACGAGCAGTACTTC. It specifies CASSDPGQLTYEQYF. This chain connects TRBV25-1 to TRBJ2-7; the D gene is possibly TRBD1 (6 bases). The germline V gene encodes CDR1 MGHDK and CDR2 SYGVNS. The ends were cut back, 3 bases at V and 2 bases at J, with 14 bases in the middle. This CDR3 has 15 residues.

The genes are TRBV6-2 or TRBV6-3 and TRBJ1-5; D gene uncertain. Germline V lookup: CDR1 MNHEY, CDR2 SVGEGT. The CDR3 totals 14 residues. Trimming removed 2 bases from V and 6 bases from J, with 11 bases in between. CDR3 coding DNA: TGTGCCAGCAGTTACCCGCCCGGGATTCAGCCCCAGCATTTT. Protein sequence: CASSYPPGIQPQHF.

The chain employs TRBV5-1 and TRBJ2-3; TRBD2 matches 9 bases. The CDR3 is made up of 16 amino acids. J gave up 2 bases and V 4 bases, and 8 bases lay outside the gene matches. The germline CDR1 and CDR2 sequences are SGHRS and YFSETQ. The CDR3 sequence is CASSPSLAGPTDTQYF. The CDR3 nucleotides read TGCGCCAGCAGCCCTAGCCTAGCGGGGCCCACAGATACGCAGTATTTT. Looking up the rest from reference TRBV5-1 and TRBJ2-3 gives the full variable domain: KAGVTQTPRYLIKTRGQQVTLSCSPISGHRSVSWYQQTPGQGLQFLFEYFSETQRNKGNFPGRFSGRQFSNSRSEMNVSTLELGDSALYLCASSPSLAGPTDTQYFGPGTRLTVL.

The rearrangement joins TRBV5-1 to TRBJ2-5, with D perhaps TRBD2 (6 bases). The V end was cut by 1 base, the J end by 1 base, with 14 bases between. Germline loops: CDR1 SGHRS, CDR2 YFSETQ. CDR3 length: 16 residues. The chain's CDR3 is CASSLPGGATQETQYF. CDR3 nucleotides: TGCGCCAGCAGCTTGCCCGGAGGGGCGACCCAAGAGACCCAGTACTTC.

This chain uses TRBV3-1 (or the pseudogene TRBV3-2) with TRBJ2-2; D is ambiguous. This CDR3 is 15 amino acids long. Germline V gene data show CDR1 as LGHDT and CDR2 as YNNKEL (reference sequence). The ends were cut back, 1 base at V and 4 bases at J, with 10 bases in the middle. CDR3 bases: TGTGCCAGCAGCCAAGTGGCAGGCCTCACCGGGGAGCTGTTTTTT. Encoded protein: CASSQVAGLTGELFF.

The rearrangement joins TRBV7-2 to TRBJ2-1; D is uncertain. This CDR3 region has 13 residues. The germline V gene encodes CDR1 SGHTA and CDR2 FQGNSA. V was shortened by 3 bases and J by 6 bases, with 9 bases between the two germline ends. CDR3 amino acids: CASSFQVLNEQFF. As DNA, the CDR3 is TGTGCCAGCAGCTTCCAGGTTCTCAATGAGCAGTTCTTC.

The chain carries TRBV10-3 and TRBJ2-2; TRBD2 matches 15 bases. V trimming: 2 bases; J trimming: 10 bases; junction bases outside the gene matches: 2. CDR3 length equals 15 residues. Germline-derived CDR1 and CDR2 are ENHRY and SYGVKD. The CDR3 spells CAISEGTSGGSELFF. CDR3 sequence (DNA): TGTGCCATCAGTGAGGGGACTAGCGGGGGGTCGGAGCTGTTTTTT.

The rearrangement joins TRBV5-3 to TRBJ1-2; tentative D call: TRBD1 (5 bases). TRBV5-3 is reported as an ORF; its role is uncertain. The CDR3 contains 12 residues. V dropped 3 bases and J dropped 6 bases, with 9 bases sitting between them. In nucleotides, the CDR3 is TGTGCCAGAAGCTCTAGGACACATGGCTACACCTTC. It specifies CARSSRTHGYTF.

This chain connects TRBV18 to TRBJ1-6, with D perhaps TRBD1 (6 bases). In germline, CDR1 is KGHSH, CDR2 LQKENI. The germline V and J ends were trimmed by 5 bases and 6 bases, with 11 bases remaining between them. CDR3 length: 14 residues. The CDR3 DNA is TGTGCCAGCTCATCCCAGGGGAGTAATTCACCCCTCCACTTT. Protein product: CASSSQGSNSPLHF.

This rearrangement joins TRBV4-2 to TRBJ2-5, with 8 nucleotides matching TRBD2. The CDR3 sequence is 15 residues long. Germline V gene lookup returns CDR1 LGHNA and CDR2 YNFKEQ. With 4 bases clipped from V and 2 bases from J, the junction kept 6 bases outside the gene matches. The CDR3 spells CASSPSTSGQETQYF. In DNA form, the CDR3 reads TGTGCCAGCAGCCCCTCTACTAGCGGACAAGAGACCCAGTACTTC.

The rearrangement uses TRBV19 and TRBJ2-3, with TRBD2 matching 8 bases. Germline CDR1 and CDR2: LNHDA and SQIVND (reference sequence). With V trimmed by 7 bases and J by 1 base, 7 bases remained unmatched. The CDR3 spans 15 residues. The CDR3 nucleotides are TGTGCCAGTATTGGCGGGGGGCCCGGCACAGATACGCAGTATTTT. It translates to CASIGGGPGTDTQYF.

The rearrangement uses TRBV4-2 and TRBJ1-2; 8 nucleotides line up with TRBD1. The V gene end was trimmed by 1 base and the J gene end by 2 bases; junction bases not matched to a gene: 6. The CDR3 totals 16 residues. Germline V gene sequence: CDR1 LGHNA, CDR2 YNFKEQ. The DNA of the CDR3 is TGTGCCAGCAGCCAAGGATTGGGACAGGCCAACTATGGCTACACCTTC. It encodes CASSQGLGQANYGYTF.

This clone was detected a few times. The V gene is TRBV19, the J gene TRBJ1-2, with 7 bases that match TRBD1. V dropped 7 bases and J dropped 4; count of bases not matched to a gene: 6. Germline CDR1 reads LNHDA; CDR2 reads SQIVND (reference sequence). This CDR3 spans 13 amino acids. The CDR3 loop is CASNRDRGYGYTF. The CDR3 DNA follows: TGTGCCAGTAATCGGGACAGAGGCTATGGCTACACCTTC.

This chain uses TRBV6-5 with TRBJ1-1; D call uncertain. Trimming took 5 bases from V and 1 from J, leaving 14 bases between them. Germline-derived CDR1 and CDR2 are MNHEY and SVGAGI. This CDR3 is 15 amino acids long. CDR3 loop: CASSRAGEGNTEAFF. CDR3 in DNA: TGTGCCAGCAGTCGAGCTGGTGAGGGGAACACTGAAGCTTTCTTT.

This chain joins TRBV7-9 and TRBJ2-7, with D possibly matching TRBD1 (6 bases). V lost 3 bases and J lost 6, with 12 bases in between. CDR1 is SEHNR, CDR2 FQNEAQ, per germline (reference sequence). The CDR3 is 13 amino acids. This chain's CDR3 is CASSFGQSGEQYF. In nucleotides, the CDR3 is TGTGCCAGCAGCTTTGGACAGAGTGGCGAGCAGTACTTC.

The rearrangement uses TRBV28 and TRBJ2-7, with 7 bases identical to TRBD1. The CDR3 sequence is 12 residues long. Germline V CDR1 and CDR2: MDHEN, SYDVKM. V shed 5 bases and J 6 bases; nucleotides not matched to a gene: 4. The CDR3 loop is CASSQQGPEQYF. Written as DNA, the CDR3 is TGTGCCAGCAGTCAACAGGGGCCCGAGCAGTACTTC.

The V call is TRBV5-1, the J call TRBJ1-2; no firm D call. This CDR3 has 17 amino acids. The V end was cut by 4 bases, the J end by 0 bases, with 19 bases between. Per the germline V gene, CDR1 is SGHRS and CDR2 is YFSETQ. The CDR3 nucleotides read TGCGCCAGCAGCCGGGAGGGCAGGAGCAAGACTAACTATGGCTACACCTTC. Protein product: CASSREGRSKTNYGYTF. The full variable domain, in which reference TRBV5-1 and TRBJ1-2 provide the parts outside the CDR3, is KAGVTQTPRYLIKTRGQQVTLSCSPISGHRSVSWYQQTPGQGLQFLFEYFSETQRNKGNFPGRFSGRQFSNSRSEMNVSTLELGDSALYLCASSREGRSKTNYGYTFGSGTRLTVV.

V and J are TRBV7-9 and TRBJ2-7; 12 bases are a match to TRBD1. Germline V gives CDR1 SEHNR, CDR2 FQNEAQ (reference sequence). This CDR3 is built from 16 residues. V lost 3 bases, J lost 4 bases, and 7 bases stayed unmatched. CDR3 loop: CASSFSGGQGAYEQYF. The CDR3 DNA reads TGTGCCAGCAGCTTCTCCGGGGGACAGGGGGCGTACGAGCAGTACTTC. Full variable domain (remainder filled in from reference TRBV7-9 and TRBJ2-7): DTGVSQNPRHKITKRGQNVTFRCDPISEHNRLYWYRQTLGQGPEFLTYFQNEAQLEKSRLLSDRFSAERPKGSFSTLEIQRTEQGDSAMYLCASSFSGGQGAYEQYFGPGTRLTVT.

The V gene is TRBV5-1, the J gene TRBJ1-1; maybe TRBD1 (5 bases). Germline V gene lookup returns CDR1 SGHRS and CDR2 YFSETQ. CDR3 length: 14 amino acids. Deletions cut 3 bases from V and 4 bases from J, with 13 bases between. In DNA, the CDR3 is TGCGCCAGCAGCTCCACGGGGGGACTCACTGAAGCTTTCTTT. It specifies CASSSTGGLTEAFF.

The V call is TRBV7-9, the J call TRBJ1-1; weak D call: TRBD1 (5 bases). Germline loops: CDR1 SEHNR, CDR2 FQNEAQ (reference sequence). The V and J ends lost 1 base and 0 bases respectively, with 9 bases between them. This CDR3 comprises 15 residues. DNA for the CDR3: TGTGCCAGCAGCTTAGGACAGCCCCTGAACACTGAAGCTTTCTTT. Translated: CASSLGQPLNTEAFF.

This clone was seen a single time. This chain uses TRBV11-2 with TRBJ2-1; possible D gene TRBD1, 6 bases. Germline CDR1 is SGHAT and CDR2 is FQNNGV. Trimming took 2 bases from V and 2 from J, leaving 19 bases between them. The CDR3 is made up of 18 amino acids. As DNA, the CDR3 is TGTGCCAGCAGCTTATTTCCGCCTACAGGGTTGACCTACAATGAGCAGTTCTTC. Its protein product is CASSLFPPTGLTYNEQFF.

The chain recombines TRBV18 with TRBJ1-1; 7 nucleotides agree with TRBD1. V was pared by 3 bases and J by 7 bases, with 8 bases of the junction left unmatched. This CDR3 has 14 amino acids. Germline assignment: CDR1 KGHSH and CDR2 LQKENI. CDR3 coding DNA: TGTGCCAGCTCACCCCCTCAGGGGGAAGATGAAGCTTTCTTT. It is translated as CASSPPQGEDEAFF.